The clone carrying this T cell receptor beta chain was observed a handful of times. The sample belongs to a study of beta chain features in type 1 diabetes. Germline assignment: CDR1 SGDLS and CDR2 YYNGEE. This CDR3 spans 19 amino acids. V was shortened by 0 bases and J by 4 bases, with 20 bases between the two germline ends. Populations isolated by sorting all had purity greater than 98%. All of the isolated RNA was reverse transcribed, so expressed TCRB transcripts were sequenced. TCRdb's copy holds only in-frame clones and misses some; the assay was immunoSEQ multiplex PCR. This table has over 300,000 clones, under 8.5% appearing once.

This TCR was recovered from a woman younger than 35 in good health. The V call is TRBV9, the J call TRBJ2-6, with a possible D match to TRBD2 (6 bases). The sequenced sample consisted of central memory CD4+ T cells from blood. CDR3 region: CASSVGLEGYMGGANVLTF. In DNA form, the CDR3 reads TGTGCCAGCAGCGTAGGACTAGAGGGGTACATGGGAGGGGCCAACGTCCTGACTTTC.